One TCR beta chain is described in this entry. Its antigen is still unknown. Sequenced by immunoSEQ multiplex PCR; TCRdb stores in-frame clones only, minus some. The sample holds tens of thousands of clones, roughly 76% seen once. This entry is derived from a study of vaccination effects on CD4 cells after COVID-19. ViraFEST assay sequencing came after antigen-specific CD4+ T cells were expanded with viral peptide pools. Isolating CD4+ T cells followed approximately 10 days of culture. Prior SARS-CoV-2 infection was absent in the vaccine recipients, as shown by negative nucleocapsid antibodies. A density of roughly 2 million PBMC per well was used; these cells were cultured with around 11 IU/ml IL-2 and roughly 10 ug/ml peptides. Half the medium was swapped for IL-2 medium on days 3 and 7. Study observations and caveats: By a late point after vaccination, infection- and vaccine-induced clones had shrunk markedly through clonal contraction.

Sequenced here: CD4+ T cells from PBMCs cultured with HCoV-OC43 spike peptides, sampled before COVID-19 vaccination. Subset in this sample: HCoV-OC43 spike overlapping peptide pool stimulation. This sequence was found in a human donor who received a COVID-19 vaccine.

In nucleotides, the CDR3 is TGTGCCAGCAGTTTAGACGACCTCTATAATTCACCCCTCCACTTT. It codes for CASSLDDLYNSPLHF. V is TRBV27 and J is TRBJ1-6, with unresolved D. Per the germline V gene, CDR1 is MNHEY and CDR2 is SMNVEV (reference sequence). The CDR3 contains 15 residues. Trimming took 2 bases from V and 3 from J, leaving 8 bases between them.